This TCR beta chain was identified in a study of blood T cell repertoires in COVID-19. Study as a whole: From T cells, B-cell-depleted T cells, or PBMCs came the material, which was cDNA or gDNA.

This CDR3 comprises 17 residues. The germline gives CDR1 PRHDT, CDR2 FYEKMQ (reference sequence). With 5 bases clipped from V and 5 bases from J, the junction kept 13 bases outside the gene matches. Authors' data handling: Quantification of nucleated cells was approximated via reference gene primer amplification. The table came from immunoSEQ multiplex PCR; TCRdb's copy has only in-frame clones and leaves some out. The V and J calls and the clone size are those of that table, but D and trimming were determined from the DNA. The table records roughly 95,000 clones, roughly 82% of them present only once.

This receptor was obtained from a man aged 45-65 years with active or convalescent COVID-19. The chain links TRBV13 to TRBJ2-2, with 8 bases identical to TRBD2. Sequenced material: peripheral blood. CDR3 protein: CASSPHRRGGRTGELFF. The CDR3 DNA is TGTGCCAGCAGCCCCCACCGACGGGGGGGCCGTACCGGGGAGCTGTTTTTT.